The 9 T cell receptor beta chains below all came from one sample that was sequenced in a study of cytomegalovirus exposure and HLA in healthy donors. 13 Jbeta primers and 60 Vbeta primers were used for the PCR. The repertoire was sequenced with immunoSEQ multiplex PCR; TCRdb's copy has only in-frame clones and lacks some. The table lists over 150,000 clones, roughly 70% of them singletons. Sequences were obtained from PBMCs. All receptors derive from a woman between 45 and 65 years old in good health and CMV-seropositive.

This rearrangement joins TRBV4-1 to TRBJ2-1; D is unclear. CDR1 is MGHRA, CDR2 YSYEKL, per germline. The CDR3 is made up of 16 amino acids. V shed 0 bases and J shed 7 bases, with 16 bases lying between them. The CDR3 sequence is CASSQEFTAPRNEQFF. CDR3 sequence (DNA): TGCGCCAGCAGCCAAGAGTTTACTGCCCCGCGAAATGAGCAGTTCTTC.

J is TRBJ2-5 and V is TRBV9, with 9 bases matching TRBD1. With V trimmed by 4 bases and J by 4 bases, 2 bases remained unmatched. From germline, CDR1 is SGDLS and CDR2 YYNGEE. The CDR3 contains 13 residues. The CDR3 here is CASSRDRAETQYF. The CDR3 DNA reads TGTGCCAGCAGCCGGGACAGGGCAGAGACCCAGTACTTC.

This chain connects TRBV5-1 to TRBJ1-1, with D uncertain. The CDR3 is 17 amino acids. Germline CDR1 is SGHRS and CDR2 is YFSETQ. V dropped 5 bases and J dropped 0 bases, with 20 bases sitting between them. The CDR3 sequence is CASSKRGGSTMNTEAFF. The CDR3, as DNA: TGCGCCAGCAGTAAGAGAGGCGGCAGCACAATGAACACTGAAGCTTTCTTT. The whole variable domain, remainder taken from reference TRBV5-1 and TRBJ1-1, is KAGVTQTPRYLIKTRGQQVTLSCSPISGHRSVSWYQQTPGQGLQFLFEYFSETQRNKGNFPGRFSGRQFSNSRSEMNVSTLELGDSALYLCASSKRGGSTMNTEAFFGQGTRLTVV.

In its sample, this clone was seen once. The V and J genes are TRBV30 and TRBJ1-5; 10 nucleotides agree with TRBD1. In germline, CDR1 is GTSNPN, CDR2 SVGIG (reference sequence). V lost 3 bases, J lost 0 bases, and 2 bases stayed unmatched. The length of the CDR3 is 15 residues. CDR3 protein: CAWSRQGASNQPQHF. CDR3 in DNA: TGTGCCTGGAGCCGACAGGGGGCTAGCAATCAGCCCCAGCATTTT.

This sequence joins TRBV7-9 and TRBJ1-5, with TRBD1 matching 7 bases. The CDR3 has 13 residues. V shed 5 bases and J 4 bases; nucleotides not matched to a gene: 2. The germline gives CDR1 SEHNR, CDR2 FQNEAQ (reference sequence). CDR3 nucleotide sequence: TGTGCCAGCAGCGAGGGACAGAATCAGCCCCAGCATTTT. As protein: CASSEGQNQPQHF.

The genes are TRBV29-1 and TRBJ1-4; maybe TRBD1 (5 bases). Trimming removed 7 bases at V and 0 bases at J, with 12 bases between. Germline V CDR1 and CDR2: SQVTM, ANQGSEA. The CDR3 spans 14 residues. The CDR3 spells CSARTGATNEKLFF. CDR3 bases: TGCAGCGCCCGAACGGGGGCAACTAATGAAAAACTGTTTTTT.

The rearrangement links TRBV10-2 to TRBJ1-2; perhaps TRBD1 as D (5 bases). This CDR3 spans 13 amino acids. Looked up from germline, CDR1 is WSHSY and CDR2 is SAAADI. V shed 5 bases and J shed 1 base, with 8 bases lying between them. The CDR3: CASSRQLNYGYTF. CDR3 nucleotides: TGCGCCAGCAGTCGACAGCTTAACTATGGCTACACCTTC.

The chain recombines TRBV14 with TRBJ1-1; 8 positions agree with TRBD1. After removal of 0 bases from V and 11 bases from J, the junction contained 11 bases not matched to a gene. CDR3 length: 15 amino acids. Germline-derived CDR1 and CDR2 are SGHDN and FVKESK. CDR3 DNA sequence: TGTGCCAGCAGCCAAGATTTTCGAACAGGGGGTGAGGCTTTCTTT. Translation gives CASSQDFRTGGEAFF.

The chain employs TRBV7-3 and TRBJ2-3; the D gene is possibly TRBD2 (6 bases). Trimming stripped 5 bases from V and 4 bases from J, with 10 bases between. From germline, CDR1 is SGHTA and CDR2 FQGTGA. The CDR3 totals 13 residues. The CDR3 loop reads CASSPGTADTQYF. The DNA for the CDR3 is TGTGCCAGCAGCCCGGGGACTGCAGATACGCAGTATTTT.